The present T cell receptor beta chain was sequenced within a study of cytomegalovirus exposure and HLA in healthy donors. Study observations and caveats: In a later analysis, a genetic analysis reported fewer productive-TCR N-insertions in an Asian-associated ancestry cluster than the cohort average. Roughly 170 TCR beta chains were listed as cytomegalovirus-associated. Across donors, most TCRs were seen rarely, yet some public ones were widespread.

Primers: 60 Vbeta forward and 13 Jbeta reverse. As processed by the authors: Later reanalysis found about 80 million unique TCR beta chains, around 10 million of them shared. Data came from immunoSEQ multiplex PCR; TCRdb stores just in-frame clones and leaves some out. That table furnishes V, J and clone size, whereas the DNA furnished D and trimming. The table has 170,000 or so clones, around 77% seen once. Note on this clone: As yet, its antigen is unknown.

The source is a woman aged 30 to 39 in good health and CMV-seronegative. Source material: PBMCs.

This chain's CDR3 is CASRGTGNQPQHF. CDR3 coding DNA: TGTGCCAGCAGGGGGACAGGGAATCAGCCCCAGCATTTT. The V and J genes are TRBV6-1 and TRBJ1-5; 9 nucleotides line up with TRBD1. The germline gives CDR1 MNHNS, CDR2 SASEGT. The trim removed 6 bases at V and 4 bases at J, leaving 1 base unmatched. The CDR3 has 13 amino acids.